Each of the 32 T cell receptor beta chains below was sequenced from the same sample in a study of cytomegalovirus exposure and HLA in healthy donors. Use of 60 Vbeta and 13 Jbeta primers characterized the PCR. Profiling relied on immunoSEQ multiplex PCR, and the TCRdb table lists in-frame clones only, not all of them. The repertoire holds some 95,000 clones, with roughly 78% as singletons. Input material: PBMCs. These receptors were taken from a man younger than 40 in good health and CMV-seronegative.

The chain employs TRBV27 and TRBJ2-7; TRBD1 agrees at 9 bases. The CDR3 has 14 amino acids. The J segment lost 4 bases and the V segment lost 8 bases, leaving 9 bases of the junction unmatched. CDR1 is MNHEY, CDR2 SMNVEV, per germline (reference sequence). CDR3 loop: CASSNRGPAYEQYF. The CDR3 DNA reads TGTGCCAGCTCAAACAGGGGGCCGGCGTACGAGCAGTACTTC.

V and J are TRBV2 and TRBJ1-2, with unresolved D. CDR3 length: 16 amino acids. CDR1 is SNHLY and CDR2 is FYNNEI in the germline V gene. V gave up 3 bases and J gave up 6 bases, with 20 bases separating them. CDR3: CASSEGSRLWRDGYTF. CDR3 nucleotides: TGTGCCAGCAGTGAGGGCAGTCGACTTTGGCGGGATGGCTACACCTTC.

This clone was recorded a few times. The chain combines TRBV5-1 with TRBJ2-5; possible D gene TRBD2, 5 bases. This CDR3 has 13 amino acids. V lost 2 bases and J 5 bases, leaving 10 bases between the germline ends. CDR1 and CDR2 (germline): SGHRS, YFSETQ. The CDR3 loop reads CASSFVRGETQYF. CDR3 sequence (DNA): TGCGCCAGCAGCTTCGTCCGCGGGGAGACCCAGTACTTC.

This chain's CDR3 is CSVRALGVLQETQYF. For the CDR3, the DNA is TGCAGCGTTCGGGCCTTAGGGGTCCTCCAAGAGACCCAGTACTTC. V and J are TRBV29-1 and TRBJ2-5; D is perhaps TRBD1 (5 bases). The CDR3 consists of 15 residues. Trimming removed 5 bases at V and 1 base at J, with 17 bases between. Germline loops: CDR1 SQVTM, CDR2 ANQGSEA.

The chain carries TRBV5-6 and TRBJ1-2, with TRBD1 matching over 8 bases. This CDR3 contains 13 residues. Germline V gene data show CDR1 as SGHDT and CDR2 as YYEEEE. With V trimmed by 4 bases and J by 4 bases, 3 bases remained unmatched. DNA of the CDR3: TGTGCCAGCAGCGGGCAGGGGGCCTATGGCTACACCTTC. It encodes CASSGQGAYGYTF.

The chain recombines TRBV5-6 with TRBJ2-5; 9 bases align to TRBD2. Germline trimming cut 3 bases from V and 5 bases from J; bases unmatched to any gene: 14. Germline values: CDR1 SGHDT, CDR2 YYEEEE. The CDR3 is 17 residues long. CDR3: CASSSEGSGGSLETQYF. CDR3 nucleotide sequence: TGTGCCAGCAGCTCAGAGGGTAGCGGGGGTTCGCTGGAGACCCAGTACTTC.

The chain uses TRBV7-9 and TRBJ2-7; the match to TRBD1 covers 7 bases. Trimming at V came to 6 bases and at J to 1 base, leaving 6 bases not matched to a gene. The germline V gene encodes CDR1 SEHNR and CDR2 FQNEAQ (reference sequence). The CDR3 is 14 residues long. The CDR3 loop is CASSFRDRSYEQYF. The CDR3 DNA reads as TGTGCCAGCAGTTTTAGGGACAGATCCTACGAGCAGTACTTC.

The V gene is TRBV10-2, the J gene TRBJ2-5; 7 bases map to TRBD1. Germline values: CDR1 WSHSY, CDR2 SAAADI. V lost 6 bases and J lost 0; bases outside the gene matches: 4. This CDR3 region has 14 residues. The CDR3 region is CASSLTGNQETQYF. The CDR3 bases are TGCGCCAGCAGCCTGACAGGGAACCAAGAGACCCAGTACTTC.

The V call is TRBV14, the J call TRBJ2-7; 12 bases fit TRBD1. Germline CDR1 SGHDN, CDR2 FVKESK. J was trimmed by 3 bases and V by 3 bases; bases with no gene match: 9. The length of the CDR3 is 17 residues. CDR3 residues: CASSHLKGTGGFYEQYF. The CDR3 DNA reads TGTGCCAGCAGCCACCTTAAGGGGACAGGGGGCTTCTACGAGCAGTACTTC.

This rearrangement joins TRBV2 to TRBJ2-1; 9 bases line up with TRBD2. This CDR3 region has 13 residues. Germline lookup yields CDR1 SNHLY and CDR2 FYNNEI. J was trimmed by 4 bases and V by 9 bases; bases with no gene match: 4. CDR3 sequence reads: CASSGSGYNEQFF. For the CDR3, the DNA is TGTGCCAGTAGCGGGAGCGGTTACAATGAGCAGTTCTTC.

This clone showed up just once. This chain links TRBV10-3 with TRBJ1-6, with D maybe TRBD1 (5 bases). The CDR3 has 13 residues. Trimming pared 10 bases from V and 7 bases from J, leaving 14 bases between. The germline V gene has CDR1 ENHRY and CDR2 SYGVKD. The CDR3 DNA is TGTGCCACCTCGGGACTCCCGAATTCACCCCTCCACTTT. The encoded protein is CATSGLPNSPLHF.

This chain links TRBV5-1 with TRBJ1-1; D unresolved. V shed 4 bases and J shed 5 bases, with 12 bases lying between them. CDR1 is SGHRS and CDR2 is YFSETQ in the germline V gene. The CDR3 extends over 13 amino acids. The CDR3 region is CASSGFRGTEAFF. The CDR3 DNA reads TGCGCCAGCAGCGGGTTTCGGGGAACTGAAGCTTTCTTT.

CDR3 in DNA: TGTGCCAGCGGACTCGGGGCCGGGGAGCTGTTTTTT. Residues: CASGLGAGELFF. The chain joins TRBV27 to TRBJ2-2; maybe TRBD2 (5 bases). The CDR3 is made up of 12 amino acids. CDR1 MNHEY and CDR2 SMNVEV come from the germline V gene (reference sequence). The V gene lost 8 bases and the J gene lost 6 bases, with 10 bases spanning the gap.

The rearrangement uses TRBV14 and TRBJ1-3; TRBD1 is a possible D gene (6 bases). Germline CDR1 SGHDN, CDR2 FVKESK. This CDR3 has 14 amino acids. V dropped 4 bases and J dropped 4 bases, with 11 bases sitting between them. The CDR3 DNA follows: TGTGCCAGCAGCCCTAGGACAGCCGGAAACACCATATATTTT. Translation gives CASSPRTAGNTIYF.

This clone was observed a few times. The chain couples TRBV10-3 to TRBJ2-1; TRBD1 matches 7 bases. The V segment lost 10 bases and the J segment 8 bases; nucleotides outside the gene matches: 8. The CDR3 runs to 12 residues. Germline V gene data show CDR1 as ENHRY and CDR2 as SYGVKD. In nucleotides, the CDR3 is TGTGCCACTTCCGGGACAGACTATGAGCAGTTCTTC. It codes for CATSGTDYEQFF.

The rearrangement links TRBV6-5 to TRBJ1-2; D might be TRBD1 (6 bases). V shed 5 bases and J shed 1 base, with 11 bases lying between them. The CDR3 consists of 14 residues. Looked up from germline, CDR1 is MNHEY and CDR2 is SVGAGI. CDR3 nucleotide sequence: TGTGCCAGCAGTAAACAGGGCTATAACTATGGCTACACCTTC. This codes for CASSKQGYNYGYTF.

The chain joins TRBV14 to TRBJ1-6; 7 bases align to TRBD1. Trimming cost V 4 bases and J 17 bases; bases outside gene matches: 20. Per germline, CDR1 SGHDN and CDR2 FVKESK. The CDR3 totals 16 residues. In DNA, the CDR3 is TGTGCCAGCAGCCTTTATCATCCACCCGGGACAGCTGAAATCCACTTT. Its translation is CASSLYHPPGTAEIHF.

The chain is built from TRBV6-1 and TRBJ2-7; D remains ambiguous. V shed 5 bases and J shed 4 bases, with 6 bases lying between them. Looked up from germline, CDR1 is MNHNS and CDR2 is SASEGT. This CDR3 is built from 11 residues. Here the CDR3 DNA reads TGTGCCAGCAGTATTGAGTACGAGCAGTACTTC. Protein: CASSIEYEQYF.

The rearrangement joins TRBV11-2 to TRBJ2-5, with D maybe TRBD2 (6 bases). This CDR3 contains 16 residues. Germline V gene sequence: CDR1 SGHAT, CDR2 FQNNGV. The ends were cut back, 3 bases at V and 2 bases at J, with 16 bases in the middle. For the CDR3, the DNA is TGTGCCAGCAGCTTCCCGGGGGTAGGAACTCAAGAGACCCAGTACTTC. Translation gives CASSFPGVGTQETQYF.

This clone showed up just a few times. V gene TRBV7-2 combines with J gene TRBJ1-1; 7 positions agree with TRBD1. The CDR3 runs to 15 residues. Germline CDR1 SGHTA, CDR2 FQGNSA. The trim removed 3 bases at V and 0 bases at J, leaving 4 bases unmatched. The CDR3 region is CASSFTGALNTEAFF. The CDR3 region has the DNA TGTGCCAGCAGCTTCACAGGGGCGCTGAACACTGAAGCTTTCTTT.

V gene TRBV5-1 combines with J gene TRBJ2-1; 9 bases fit TRBD2. The germline CDR1 and CDR2 sequences are SGHRS and YFSETQ. The trim removed 5 bases at V and 9 bases at J, leaving 12 bases unmatched. The CDR3 loop spans 15 amino acids. This CDR3 is CASSIAREGIGEQFF. DNA for the CDR3: TGCGCCAGCAGTATAGCGCGGGAGGGTATCGGTGAGCAGTTCTTC.

The rearrangement links TRBV2 to TRBJ1-4; unclear D gene. Germline CDR1 SNHLY, CDR2 FYNNEI. Trimming stripped 3 bases from V and 8 bases from J, with 13 bases between. The CDR3 contains 14 residues. CDR3 sequence reads: CASSDQRTKEKLFF. For the CDR3, the DNA is TGTGCCAGCAGTGATCAGCGGACGAAGGAAAAACTGTTTTTT.

V usage is TRBV6-1 and J usage is TRBJ2-5; 7 nucleotides match TRBD1. The CDR3 extends over 15 amino acids. J was trimmed by 2 bases and V by 3 bases; bases with no gene match: 6. The germline V gene has CDR1 MNHNS and CDR2 SASEGT. For the CDR3, the DNA is TGTGCCAGCAGTGAGGTGACAGGGTATCAAGAGACCCAGTACTTC. Its protein is CASSEVTGYQETQYF.

The chain has TRBV7-2 and TRBJ2-5; 9 positions agree with TRBD1. The CDR3 has 16 amino acids. From germline, CDR1 is SGHTA and CDR2 FQGNSA. J gave up 1 base and V 2 bases, and 5 bases lay outside the gene matches. The DNA for the CDR3 is TGTGCCAGCAGCTTATTACAGGGGGCGATCCAAGAGACCCAGTACTTC. Its translation: CASSLLQGAIQETQYF.

V and J are TRBV5-1 and TRBJ1-6; TRBD1 agrees at 10 bases. Germline V gene sequence: CDR1 SGHRS, CDR2 YFSETQ. Unmatched junction bases numbered 5, after V lost 5 bases and J lost 3 bases. The CDR3 consists of 16 residues. This chain's CDR3 is CASSPDRGLYNSPLHF. In nucleotides, the CDR3 is TGCGCCAGCAGTCCTGACAGGGGGCTCTATAATTCACCCCTCCACTTT.

This clone showed up just once. The V and J genes are TRBV6-5 and TRBJ1-4; D gene uncertain. The CDR3 length is 13 residues. The germline V and J ends were trimmed by 6 bases and 10 bases, with 15 bases remaining between them. CDR1 is MNHEY and CDR2 is SVGAGI in the germline V gene. The CDR3 region has the DNA TGTGCCAGCAGACCCGGGTCTTCGAGAAAACTGTTTTTT. Residues: CASRPGSSRKLFF.

The rearrangement links TRBV9 to TRBJ2-2; possibly TRBD1 for D (6 bases). Germline V gene sequence: CDR1 SGDLS, CDR2 YYNGEE. V was cut by 6 bases and J by 1 base, with 10 bases left in between. The CDR3 length is 14 residues. This chain's CDR3 is CASNLQGNTGELFF. DNA for the CDR3: TGTGCCAGCAACCTACAGGGGAACACCGGGGAGCTGTTTTTT.

The chain has TRBV29-1 and TRBJ1-1; D not certain. The CDR3 sequence is 14 residues long. Trimming stripped 2 bases from V and 1 base from J, with 11 bases between. CDR1 and CDR2 from the germline V gene are SQVTM and ANQGSEA. CDR3 sequence: CSVERRAQNTEAFF. The CDR3 DNA reads TGCAGCGTTGAAAGGAGGGCACAGAACACTGAAGCTTTCTTT.

In this sample, this clone turned up a few times. J is TRBJ2-2 and V is TRBV6-4; D gene unclear. CDR1 is MRHNA, CDR2 SNTAGT, per germline. CDR3 size: 15 residues. Trimming took 0 bases from V and 4 from J, leaving 9 bases between them. DNA of the CDR3: TGTGCCAGCAGTGACTCGCGGCAGCCCACCGGGGAGCTGTTTTTT. It is translated as CASSDSRQPTGELFF.

This chain connects TRBV10-3 to TRBJ2-7, with 9 bases that match TRBD2. Germline V gives CDR1 ENHRY, CDR2 SYGVKD. V shed 7 bases, J shed 4 bases, and the junction held 8 bases outside the gene matches. This CDR3 spans 14 amino acids. The CDR3 spells CAITRASGDYEQYF. The CDR3 region has the DNA TGTGCCATCACTCGGGCTAGCGGGGATTACGAGCAGTACTTC.

The rearrangement joins TRBV2 to TRBJ2-1; a possible D gene is TRBD2 (5 bases). The CDR3 extends over 16 amino acids. Trimming shortened V by 5 bases and J by 2 bases, and 16 bases separated the two germline ends. Germline V CDR1 and CDR2: SNHLY, FYNNEI. CDR3 residues: CASSRSGGETYNEQFF. DNA for the CDR3: TGTGCCAGCAGTAGAAGCGGTGGGGAAACCTACAATGAGCAGTTCTTC.

This chain joins TRBV6-6 and TRBJ2-7, with 12 positions matching TRBD2. CDR1 MNHNY and CDR2 SVGAGI come from the germline V gene (reference sequence). This CDR3 region has 16 residues. V trimming: 5 bases; J trimming: 1 base; junction bases outside the gene matches: 6. The CDR3 spells CASSLGLAGNSYEQYF. CDR3 coding DNA: TGTGCCAGCAGTCTAGGACTAGCGGGAAATTCCTACGAGCAGTACTTC.